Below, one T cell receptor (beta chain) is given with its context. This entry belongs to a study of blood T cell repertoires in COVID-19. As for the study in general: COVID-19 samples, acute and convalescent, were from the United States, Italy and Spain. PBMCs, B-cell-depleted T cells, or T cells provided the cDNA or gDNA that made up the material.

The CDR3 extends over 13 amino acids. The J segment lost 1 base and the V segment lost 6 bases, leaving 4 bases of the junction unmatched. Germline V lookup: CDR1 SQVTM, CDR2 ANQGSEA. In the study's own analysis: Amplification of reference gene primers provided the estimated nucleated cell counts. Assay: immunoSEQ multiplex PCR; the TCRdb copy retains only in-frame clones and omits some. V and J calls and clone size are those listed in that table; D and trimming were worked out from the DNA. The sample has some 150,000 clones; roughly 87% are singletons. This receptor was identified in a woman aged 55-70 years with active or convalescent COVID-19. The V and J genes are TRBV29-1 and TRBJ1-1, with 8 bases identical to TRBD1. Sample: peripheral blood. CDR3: CSVRQGTNTEAFF. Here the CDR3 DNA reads TGCAGCGTAAGACAGGGGACGAACACTGAAGCTTTCTTT.